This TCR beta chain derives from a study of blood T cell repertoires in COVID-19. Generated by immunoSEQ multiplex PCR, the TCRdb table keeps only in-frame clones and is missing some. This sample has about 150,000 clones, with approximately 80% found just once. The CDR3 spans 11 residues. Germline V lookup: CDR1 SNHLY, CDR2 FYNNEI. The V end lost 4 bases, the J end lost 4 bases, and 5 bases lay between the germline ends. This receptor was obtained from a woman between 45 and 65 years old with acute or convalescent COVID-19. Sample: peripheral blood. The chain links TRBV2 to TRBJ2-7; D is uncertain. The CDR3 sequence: CASSAMYEQYF. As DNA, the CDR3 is TGTGCCAGCAGTGCCATGTACGAGCAGTACTTC.